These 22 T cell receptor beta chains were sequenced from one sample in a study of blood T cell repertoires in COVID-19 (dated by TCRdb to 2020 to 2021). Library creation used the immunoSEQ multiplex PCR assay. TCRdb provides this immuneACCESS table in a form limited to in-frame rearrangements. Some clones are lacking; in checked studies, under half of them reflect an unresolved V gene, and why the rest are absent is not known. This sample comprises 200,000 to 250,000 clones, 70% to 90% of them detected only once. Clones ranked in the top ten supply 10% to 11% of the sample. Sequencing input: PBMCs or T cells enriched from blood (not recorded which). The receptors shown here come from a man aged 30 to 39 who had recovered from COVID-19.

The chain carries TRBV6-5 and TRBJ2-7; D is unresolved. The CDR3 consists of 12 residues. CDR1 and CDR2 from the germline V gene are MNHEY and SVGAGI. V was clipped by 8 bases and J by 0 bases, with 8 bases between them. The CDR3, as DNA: TGTGCCAGCCGGTGGAGCTCCTACGAGCAGTACTTC. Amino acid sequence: CASRWSSYEQYF.

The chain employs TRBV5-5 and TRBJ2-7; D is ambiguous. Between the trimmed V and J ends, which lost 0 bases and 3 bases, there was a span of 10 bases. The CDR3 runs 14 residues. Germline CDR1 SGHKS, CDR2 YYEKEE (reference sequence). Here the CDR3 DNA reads TGTGCCAGCAGCTTGGGCACAGATATCTACGAGCAGTACTTC. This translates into CASSLGTDIYEQYF.

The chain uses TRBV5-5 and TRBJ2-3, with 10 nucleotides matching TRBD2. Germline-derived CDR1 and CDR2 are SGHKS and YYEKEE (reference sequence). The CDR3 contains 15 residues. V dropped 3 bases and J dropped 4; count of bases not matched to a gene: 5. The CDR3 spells CASSSGTSVADTQYF. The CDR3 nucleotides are TGTGCCAGCAGCTCGGGGACTAGCGTTGCAGATACGCAGTATTTT.

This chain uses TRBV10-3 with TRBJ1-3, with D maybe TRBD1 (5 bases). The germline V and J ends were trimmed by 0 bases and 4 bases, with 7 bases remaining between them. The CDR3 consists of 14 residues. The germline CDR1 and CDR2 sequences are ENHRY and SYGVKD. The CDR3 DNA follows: TGTGCCATCAGTGAGTCGGGGCCGGGAAACACCATATATTTT. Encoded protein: CAISESGPGNTIYF.

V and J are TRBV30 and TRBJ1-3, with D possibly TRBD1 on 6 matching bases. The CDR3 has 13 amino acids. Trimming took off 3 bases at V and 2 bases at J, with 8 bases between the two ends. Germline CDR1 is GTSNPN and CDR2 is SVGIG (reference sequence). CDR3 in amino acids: CAWSKGAGNTIYF. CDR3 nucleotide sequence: TGTGCCTGGAGCAAGGGGGCTGGAAACACCATATATTTT.

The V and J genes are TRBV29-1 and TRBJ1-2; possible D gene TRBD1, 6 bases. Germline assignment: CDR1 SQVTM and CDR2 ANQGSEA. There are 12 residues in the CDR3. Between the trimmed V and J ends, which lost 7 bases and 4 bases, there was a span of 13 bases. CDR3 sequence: CSAARGIYGYTF. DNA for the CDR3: TGCAGCGCCGCCAGGGGAATCTATGGCTACACCTTC.

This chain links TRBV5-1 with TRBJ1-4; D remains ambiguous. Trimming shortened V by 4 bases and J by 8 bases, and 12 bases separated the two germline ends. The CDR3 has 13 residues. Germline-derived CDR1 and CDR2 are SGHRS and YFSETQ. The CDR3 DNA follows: TGCGCCAGCAGCCCTCCGGGAGCCGAAAAACTGTTTTTT. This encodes CASSPPGAEKLFF.

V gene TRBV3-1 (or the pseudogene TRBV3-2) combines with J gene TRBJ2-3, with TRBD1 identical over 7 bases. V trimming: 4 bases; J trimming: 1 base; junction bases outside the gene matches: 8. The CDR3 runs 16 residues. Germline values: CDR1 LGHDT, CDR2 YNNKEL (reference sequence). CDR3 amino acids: CASSPTTGYGTDTQYF. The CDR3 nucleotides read TGTGCCAGCAGCCCGACGACAGGGTATGGCACAGATACGCAGTATTTT.

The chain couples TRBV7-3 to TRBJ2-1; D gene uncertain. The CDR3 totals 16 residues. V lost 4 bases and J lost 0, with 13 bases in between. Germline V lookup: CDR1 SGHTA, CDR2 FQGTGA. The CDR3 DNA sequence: TGTGCCAGCAGCTCCAGACTGACCTCCTCCTACAATGAGCAGTTCTTC. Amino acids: CASSSRLTSSYNEQFF.

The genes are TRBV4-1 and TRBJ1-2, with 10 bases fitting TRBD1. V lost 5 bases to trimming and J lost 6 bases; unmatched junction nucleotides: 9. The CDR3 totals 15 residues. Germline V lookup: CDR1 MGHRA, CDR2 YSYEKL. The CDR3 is CASSARRDRGNGYTF. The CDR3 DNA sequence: TGCGCCAGCAGCGCACGCCGGGACAGGGGTAATGGCTACACCTTC.

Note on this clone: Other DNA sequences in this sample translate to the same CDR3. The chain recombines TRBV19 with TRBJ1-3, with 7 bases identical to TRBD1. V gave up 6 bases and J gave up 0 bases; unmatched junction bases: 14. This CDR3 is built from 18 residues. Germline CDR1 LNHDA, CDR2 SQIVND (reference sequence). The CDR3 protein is CASRLQTGATYSGNTIYF. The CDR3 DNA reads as TGTGCCAGTAGACTCCAAACAGGGGCGACCTACTCTGGAAACACCATATATTTT.

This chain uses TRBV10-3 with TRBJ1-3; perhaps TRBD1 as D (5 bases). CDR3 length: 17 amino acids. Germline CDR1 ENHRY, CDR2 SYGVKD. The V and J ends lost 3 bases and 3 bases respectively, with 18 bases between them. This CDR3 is CAISDENGRAIGNTIYF. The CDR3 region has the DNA TGTGCCATCAGTGACGAGAATGGCAGGGCCATTGGAAACACCATATATTTT.

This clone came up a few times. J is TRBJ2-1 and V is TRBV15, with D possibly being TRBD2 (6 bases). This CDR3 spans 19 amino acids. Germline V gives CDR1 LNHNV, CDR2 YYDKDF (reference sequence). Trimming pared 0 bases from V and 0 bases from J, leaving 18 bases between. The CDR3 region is CATSRDRGTVVSSYNEQFF. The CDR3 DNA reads TGTGCCACCAGCAGAGATCGGGGGACGGTTGTTAGCTCCTACAATGAGCAGTTCTTC.

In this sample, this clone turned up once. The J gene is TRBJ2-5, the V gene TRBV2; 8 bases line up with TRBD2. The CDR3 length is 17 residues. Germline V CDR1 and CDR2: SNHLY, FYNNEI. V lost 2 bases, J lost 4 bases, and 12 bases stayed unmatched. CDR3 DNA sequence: TGTGCCAGCAGTGAAATGGCGGGAGGCCTCGGAACAGAGACCCAGTACTTC. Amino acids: CASSEMAGGLGTETQYF. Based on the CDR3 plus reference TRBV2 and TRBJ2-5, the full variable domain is EPEVTQTPSHQVTQMGQEVILRCVPISNHLYFYWYRQILGQKVEFLVSFYNNEISEKSEIFDDQFSVERPDGSNFTLKIRSTKLEDSAMYFCASSEMAGGLGTETQYFGPGTRLLVL.

The CDR3 DNA is TGTGCCAGCAGCCGTACGGACACCTTGAACACTGAAGCTTTCTTT. It codes for CASSRTDTLNTEAFF. The V and J genes are TRBV9 and TRBJ1-1; tentatively, D is TRBD1 (5 bases). With 4 bases removed from V and 0 bases from J, the gap between germline ends came to 13 bases. From germline, CDR1 is SGDLS and CDR2 YYNGEE. The CDR3 is 15 amino acids. Complete variable domain (other parts from reference TRBV9 and TRBJ1-1): DSGVTQTPKHLITATGQRVTLRCSPRSGDLSVYWYQQSLDQGLQFLIQYYNGEERAKGNILERFSAQQFPDLHSELNLSSLELGDSALYFCASSRTDTLNTEAFFGQGTRLTVV.

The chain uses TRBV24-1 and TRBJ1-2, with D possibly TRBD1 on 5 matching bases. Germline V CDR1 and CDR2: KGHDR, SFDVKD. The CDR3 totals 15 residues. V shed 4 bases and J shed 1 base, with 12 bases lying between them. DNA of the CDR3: TGTGCCACCAGTGACCCGAGACAGATTAACTATGGCTACACCTTC. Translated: CATSDPRQINYGYTF.

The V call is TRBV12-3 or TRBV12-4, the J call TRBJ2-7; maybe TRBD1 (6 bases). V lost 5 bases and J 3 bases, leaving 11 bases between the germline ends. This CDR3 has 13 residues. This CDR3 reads CASSPSDSYEQYF. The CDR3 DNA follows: TGTGCCAGCAGTCCCTCGGACAGCTACGAGCAGTACTTC.

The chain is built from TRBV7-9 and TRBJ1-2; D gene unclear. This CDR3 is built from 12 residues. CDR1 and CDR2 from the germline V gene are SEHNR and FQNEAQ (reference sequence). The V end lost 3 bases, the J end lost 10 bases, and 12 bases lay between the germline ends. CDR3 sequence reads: CASSLTAVAYTF. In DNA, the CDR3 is TGTGCCAGCAGCTTGACTGCAGTTGCCTACACCTTC.

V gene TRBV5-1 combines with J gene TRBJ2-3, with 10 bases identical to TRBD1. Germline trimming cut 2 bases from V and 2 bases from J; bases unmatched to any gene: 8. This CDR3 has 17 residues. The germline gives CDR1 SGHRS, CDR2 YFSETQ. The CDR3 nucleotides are TGCGCCAGCAGCTTATCCGGGACAGGGGCCCCCACAGATACGCAGTATTTT. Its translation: CASSLSGTGAPTDTQYF.

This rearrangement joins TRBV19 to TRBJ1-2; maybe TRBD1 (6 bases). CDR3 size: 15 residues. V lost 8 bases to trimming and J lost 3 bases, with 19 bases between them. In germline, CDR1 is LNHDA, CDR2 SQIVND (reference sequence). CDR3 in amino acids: CASSETGPTHYGYTF. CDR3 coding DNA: TGTGCCAGTTCAGAAACAGGGCCGACTCACTATGGCTACACCTTC.

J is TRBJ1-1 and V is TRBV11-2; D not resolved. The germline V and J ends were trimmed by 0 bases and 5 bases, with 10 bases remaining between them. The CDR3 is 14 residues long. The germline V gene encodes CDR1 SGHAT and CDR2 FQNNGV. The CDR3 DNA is TGTGCCAGCAGCTTAGAGCTGGGGAGAACTGAAGCTTTCTTT. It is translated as CASSLELGRTEAFF.

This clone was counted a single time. Here the CDR3 reads CASSLTGAPYNSPLHF. The CDR3 DNA reads as TGTGCCAGCAGCTTAACAGGGGCTCCCTATAATTCACCCCTCCACTTT. This chain uses TRBV7-8 with TRBJ1-6, with 7 bases that match TRBD1. The CDR3 extends over 16 amino acids. The J segment lost 2 bases and the V segment lost 2 bases, leaving 3 bases of the junction unmatched. Germline assignment: CDR1 SGHVS and CDR2 FQNEAQ.